The 20 T cell receptor beta chains below all came from one sample that was sequenced in a study of T cell repertoires in cytomegalovirus infection. Via MiXCR, TCRdb re-called the reads, giving one row per CDR3 protein. Of under 300,000 distinct CDR3 sequences detected, 22% appear once; the ten largest clones hold roughly a fifth. Their target antigens are unknown. Sequenced material: cultured PBMCs, taken from culture after CMV antigen stimulation. The receptor set was obtained from a human donor in good health (CMV status not recorded). Some clones in this sample may be carry-over from other donors' samples.

The V and J genes are TRBV7-8 and TRBJ2-7, with D perhaps being TRBD1 or TRBD2 (5 bases each). With 4 bases removed from V and 6 bases from J, the gap between germline ends came to 13 bases. The CDR3 is 13 amino acids. The germline CDR1 and CDR2 sequences are SGHVS and FQNEAQ. In DNA, the CDR3 is TGTGCCAGCAGCTCGGGACCGGCTGGCGAGCAGTACTTC. It specifies CASSSGPAGEQYF. The whole variable domain, filled in from reference TRBV7-8 and TRBJ2-7, reads GAGVSQSPRYKVAKRGQDVALRCDPISGHVSLFWYQQALGQGPEFLTYFQNEAQLDKSGLPSDRFFAERPEGSVSTLKIQRTQQEDSAVYLCASSSGPAGEQYFGPGTRLTVT.

The chain joins TRBV12-3 or TRBV12-4 to TRBJ2-5; no clear D. This CDR3 spans 13 amino acids. V was shortened by 4 bases and J by 4 bases, with 10 bases between the two germline ends. CDR3 region: CASSWAPPETQYF. The CDR3 region has the DNA TGTGCCAGCAGTTGGGCCCCCCCAGAGACCCAGTACTTC.

The rearrangement links TRBV7-8 to TRBJ1-6; tentatively, D is TRBD1 (6 bases). The CDR3 spans 16 residues. Germline-derived CDR1 and CDR2 are SGHVS and FQNEAQ. V lost 2 bases to trimming and J lost 6 bases, with 14 bases between them. The CDR3 nucleotides read TGTGCCAGCAGCTTAAGGTCCGGACAGAGTAATTCACCCCTCCACTTT. Amino acids: CASSLRSGQSNSPLHF.

This rearrangement joins TRBV6-1 to TRBJ2-7; D unresolved. This CDR3 is built from 14 residues. V lost 7 bases and J lost 2, with 15 bases in between. In germline, CDR1 is MNHNS, CDR2 SASEGT. CDR3 nucleotides: TGTGCCAGCACCAAGTCAGCCGGCGCCTACGAGCAGTACTTC. Protein product: CASTKSAGAYEQYF.

The chain recombines TRBV11-2 with TRBJ2-1; 9 bases agree with TRBD2. The germline V gene has CDR1 SGHAT and CDR2 FQNNGV. The trim removed 1 base at V and 10 bases at J, leaving 11 bases unmatched. CDR3 length: 16 amino acids. CDR3 residues: CASSLGMGLAQVEQFF. The CDR3 nucleotides are TGTGCCAGCAGCTTAGGGATGGGACTAGCCCAGGTGGAGCAGTTCTTC.

The chain has TRBV4-1 and TRBJ2-3, with TRBD2 matching 8 bases. With V trimmed by 0 bases and J by 1 base, 15 bases remained unmatched. In germline, CDR1 is MGHRA, CDR2 YSYEKL. This CDR3 has 20 amino acids. The CDR3 region has the DNA TGCGCCAGCAGCCAAGATAGTCCAGCGGGAGTAGGTCGCGGCACAGATACGCAGTATTTT. It yields the protein CASSQDSPAGVGRGTDTQYF.

This chain joins TRBV5-6 and TRBJ1-1; D is uncertain. With 0 bases removed from V and 5 bases from J, the gap between germline ends came to 8 bases. Germline V gives CDR1 SGHDT, CDR2 YYEEEE. The CDR3 has 13 residues. CDR3 nucleotide sequence: TGTGCCAGCAGCTTGGTATCCGGTACTGAAGCTTTCTTT. It specifies CASSLVSGTEAFF.

V is TRBV6-2 or TRBV6-3 and J is TRBJ2-1; tentative D call: TRBD2 (6 bases). The CDR3 runs 14 residues. Per the germline V gene, CDR1 is MNHEY and CDR2 is SVGEGT. V was clipped by 2 bases and J by 8 bases, with 13 bases between them. CDR3 coding DNA: TGTGCCAGCAGTTACGGCATAGCGGCGGATGAGCAGTTCTTC. Protein product: CASSYGIAADEQFF.

The chain couples TRBV6-5 to TRBJ1-3; 7 positions match TRBD1. J was trimmed by 2 bases and V by 2 bases; bases with no gene match: 3. Germline V gene sequence: CDR1 MNHEY, CDR2 SVGAGI. This CDR3 comprises 15 residues. CDR3 nucleotide sequence: TGTGCCAGCAGTTACCGCGGGACAGCTGGAAACACCATATATTTT. Its protein is CASSYRGTAGNTIYF.

J is TRBJ2-1 and V is TRBV7-8; 7 bases agree with TRBD1. The CDR3 has 15 amino acids. The V segment lost 5 bases and the J segment 4 bases; nucleotides outside the gene matches: 8. CDR1 is SGHVS, CDR2 FQNEAQ, per germline. CDR3 nucleotides: TGTGCCAGCAGCCCAGTCCCACAGGGGTACAATGAGCAGTTCTTC. This gives the protein CASSPVPQGYNEQFF.

This clonotype was counted between two and nine times. The V gene is TRBV20-1, the J gene TRBJ1-4; 10 bases are a match to TRBD1. Germline CDR1 is DFQATT and CDR2 is SNEGSKA (reference sequence). The CDR3 extends over 13 amino acids. Losses at the gene ends were 3 bases for V and 6 bases for J; bases not matched to a gene: 1. The chain's CDR3 is CSARTGGDEKLFF. For the CDR3, the DNA is TGCAGTGCTAGGACAGGGGGCGATGAAAAACTGTTTTTT.

This clonotype was found many times. The rearrangement links TRBV12-3 or TRBV12-4 to TRBJ2-1; D remains ambiguous. The CDR3 runs 14 residues. V was trimmed by 3 bases and J by 1 base, leaving 7 bases between them. CDR3 loop: CASSFVTSYNEQFF. The CDR3 coding sequence is TGTGCCAGCAGTTTCGTTACGTCCTACAATGAGCAGTTCTTC.

This clonotype has only a few counts. The V call is TRBV30, the J call TRBJ2-7, with D possibly matching TRBD1 (5 bases). Trimming took off 5 bases at V and 7 bases at J, with 12 bases between the two ends. Germline loops: CDR1 GTSNPN, CDR2 SVGIG (reference sequence). CDR3 length equals 11 residues. The CDR3 region is CAWGALREQYF. For the CDR3, the DNA is TGTGCCTGGGGGGCTCTGCGGGAGCAGTACTTC.

This chain joins TRBV6-1 and TRBJ2-3; the D is unclear. Looked up from germline, CDR1 is MNHNS and CDR2 is SASEGT. The V gene lost 5 bases and the J gene lost 0 bases, with 15 bases spanning the gap. This CDR3 region has 16 residues. In nucleotides, the CDR3 is TGTGCCAGCAGTTTGGACCCTCCTCCTAGCACAGATACGCAGTATTTT. The encoded protein is CASSLDPPPSTDTQYF.

The gene calls are TRBV11-2 and TRBJ2-7, with 7 bases lining up with TRBD1. With V trimmed by 5 bases and J by 6 bases, 10 bases remained unmatched. Germline V gives CDR1 SGHAT, CDR2 FQNNGV. This CDR3 spans 14 amino acids. The CDR3 DNA reads TGTGCCAGCAGCGAACCCGACAGGGTCCCCGAGCAGTACGTC. Its translation is CASSEPDRVPEQYV.

The V call is TRBV5-4, the J call TRBJ2-7; D perhaps matches TRBD2 (6 bases). Trimming took 1 base from V and 5 from J, leaving 10 bases between them. The CDR3 is 13 amino acids. Germline loops: CDR1 SGHNT, CDR2 YYREEE (reference sequence). CDR3 in DNA: TGTGCCAGCAGCTTGAGGGACTCGGACGAGCAGTACGTC. Translating it yields CASSLRDSDEQYV.

This clonotype has a handful of counts. The chain uses TRBV6-5 and TRBJ2-1; D gene ambiguous. Trimming stripped 0 bases from V and 4 bases from J, with 13 bases between. The CDR3 sequence is 16 residues long. Germline-derived CDR1 and CDR2 are MNHEY and SVGAGI. For the CDR3, the DNA is TGTGCCAGCAGTTACTCGACCCAGTCGAAGTACAATGAGCAGTTCTTC. Its translation: CASSYSTQSKYNEQFF.

This clonotype was picked up a small number of times. The V and J genes are TRBV6-2 or TRBV6-3 and TRBJ2-5; D perhaps matches TRBD1 (5 bases). CDR1 and CDR2 from the germline V gene are MNHEY and SVGEGT. This CDR3 is 15 amino acids long. The V end was cut by 8 bases, the J end by 7 bases, with 23 bases between. In nucleotides, the CDR3 is TGTGCCAGCCAAAATAGGGGTCGGCTCCGGGTGACCCAGTACTTC. It is translated as CASQNRGRLRVTQYF.

This clonotype was detected ten times or more. The J gene is TRBJ2-4, the V gene TRBV7-2; maybe TRBD1 (5 bases). With 6 bases removed from V and 7 bases from J, the gap between germline ends came to 16 bases. Germline V gene sequence: CDR1 SGHTA, CDR2 FQGNSA. The CDR3 runs to 14 residues. As DNA, the CDR3 is TGTGCCAGCAGTAAAGGACAACCGCCTAACATTCAGTACTTC. Protein sequence: CASSKGQPPNIQYF.

The chain couples TRBV12-3 or TRBV12-4 to TRBJ2-1; no clear D gene. Trimming cost V 6 bases and J 2 bases, with 11 bases left between them. CDR3 length equals 14 residues. CDR3 coding DNA: TGTGCCAGCAGACGGACGGGTCCCTACAATGAGCAGTTCTTC. This translates into CASRRTGPYNEQFF.